This is a list of T cell receptor beta chains from one sample in a study of cytomegalovirus exposure and HLA in healthy donors. The method was immunoSEQ multiplex PCR; TCRdb's version includes in-frame clones alone and lacks a portion of them. This sample's table has about 72,000 clones. Sample: PBMCs. These receptors originate from a woman in her forties in good health and CMV-seropositive. CDR3s include the opening cysteine and the closing phenylalanine or tryptophan. Fields, in order: D gene, V gene, J gene, CDR3 protein, CDR3 DNA. The D gene is left open where the match is weak.

d_call: TRBD1; v_call: TRBV5-1; j_call: TRBJ2-2; cdr3_aa: CASSRGQGAYTGELFF; cdr3_nt: TGCGCCAGCAGCCGGGGACAGGGGGCTTACACCGGGGAGCTGTTTTTT
d_call: .; v_call: TRBV7-9; j_call: TRBJ1-6; cdr3_aa: CASSLEGGWDSPLHF; cdr3_nt: TGTGCCAGCAGCTTAGAAGGGGGTTGGGATTCACCCCTCCACTTT
d_call: .; v_call: TRBV2; j_call: TRBJ2-1; cdr3_aa: CASTRMGSGGERGGLYNEQFF; cdr3_nt: TGTGCCAGCACCCGAATGGGCAGCGGAGGGGAGAGGGGGGGGCTCTACAATGAGCAGTTCTTC
d_call: .; v_call: TRBV28; j_call: TRBJ1-3; cdr3_aa: CASTPGHGNTIYF; cdr3_nt: TGTGCCAGCACCCCAGGGCATGGAAACACCATATATTTT
d_call: TRBD1; v_call: TRBV5-6; j_call: TRBJ2-2; cdr3_aa: CASGLLDRTGELFF; cdr3_nt: TGTGCCAGCGGCTTACTGGACAGGACCGGGGAGCTGTTTTTT
d_call: TRBD2; v_call: TRBV13; j_call: TRBJ2-4; cdr3_aa: CASSATTSGRAGIIF; cdr3_nt: TGTGCCAGCAGCGCCACCACTAGTGGGAGGGCTGGGATCATCTTC
d_call: TRBD2; v_call: TRBV4-2; j_call: TRBJ2-7; cdr3_aa: CASSQELVTAGGIEQYF; cdr3_nt: TGTGCCAGCAGCCAAGAGTTGGTCACAGCGGGAGGAATAGAGCAGTACTTC
d_call: TRBD1; v_call: TRBV6-4; j_call: TRBJ1-1; cdr3_aa: CASREQGADTEAFF; cdr3_nt: TGTGCCAGCAGAGAACAGGGGGCAGATACTGAAGCTTTCTTT
d_call: TRBD2; v_call: TRBV7-2; j_call: TRBJ2-1; cdr3_aa: CASSFGGDNEQFF; cdr3_nt: TGTGCCAGCAGCTTTGGGGGGGACAATGAGCAGTTCTTC
d_call: .; v_call: TRBV5-8; j_call: TRBJ2-5; cdr3_aa: CASSQDWVKETQYF; cdr3_nt: TGTGCCAGCAGCCAGGACTGGGTCAAAGAGACCCAGTACTTC
d_call: TRBD2; v_call: TRBV7-2; j_call: TRBJ2-1; cdr3_aa: CASSLEGLAGVNEQFF; cdr3_nt: TGTGCCAGCAGCTTAGAAGGACTAGCGGGAGTAAATGAGCAGTTCTTC
d_call: .; v_call: TRBV7-2; j_call: TRBJ2-7; cdr3_aa: CASSFGLVATSYEQYF; cdr3_nt: TGTGCCAGCAGCTTTGGTTTAGTAGCGACTTCCTACGAGCAGTACTTC
d_call: .; v_call: TRBV11-3; j_call: TRBJ1-5; cdr3_aa: CASSPGTLRRWQPQHF; cdr3_nt: TGTGCCAGCAGCCCGGGGACACTAAGACGGTGGCAGCCCCAGCATTTT
d_call: TRBD1; v_call: TRBV7-3; j_call: TRBJ2-1; cdr3_aa: CASSLDFGQGYNEQFF; cdr3_nt: TGTGCCAGCAGCTTGGATTTTGGACAGGGTTACAATGAGCAGTTCTTC
d_call: TRBD2; v_call: TRBV5-1; j_call: TRBJ2-1; cdr3_aa: CASSKTSGRYNEQFF; cdr3_nt: TGCGCCAGCAGCAAAACTAGCGGGAGGTACAATGAGCAGTTCTTC
d_call: .; v_call: TRBV7-8; j_call: TRBJ2-5; cdr3_aa: CASSLEARGVETQYF; cdr3_nt: TGTGCCAGCAGCTTAGAGGCCAGGGGAGTGGAGACCCAGTACTTC
d_call: TRBD1; v_call: TRBV15; j_call: TRBJ2-5; cdr3_aa: CATSRESGTGGETQYF; cdr3_nt: TGTGCCACCAGCAGAGAGTCCGGGACAGGGGGAGAGACCCAGTACTTC
d_call: .; v_call: TRBV11-2; j_call: TRBJ1-1; cdr3_aa: CASKLGGQNTEAFF; cdr3_nt: TGTGCCAGCAAGCTTGGGGGCCAGAACACTGAAGCTTTCTTT
d_call: TRBD1; v_call: TRBV5-6; j_call: TRBJ1-2; cdr3_aa: CASSIQGHGYTF; cdr3_nt: TGTGCCAGCAGTATACAGGGGCATGGCTACACCTTC
d_call: .; v_call: TRBV19; j_call: TRBJ1-1; cdr3_aa: CASMVEVNTEAFF; cdr3_nt: TGTGCCAGTATGGTTGAGGTGAACACTGAAGCTTTCTTT
d_call: TRBD1; v_call: TRBV19; j_call: TRBJ1-1; cdr3_aa: CASSKTPDRGPTEAFF; cdr3_nt: TGTGCCAGTAGTAAAACGCCGGACAGGGGGCCTACTGAAGCTTTCTTT
d_call: .; v_call: TRBV25-1; j_call: TRBJ1-2; cdr3_aa: CASSQGLRQGYTF; cdr3_nt: TGTGCCAGCAGTCAAGGACTGCGGCAGGGCTACACCTTC
d_call: TRBD2; v_call: TRBV29-1; j_call: TRBJ2-7; cdr3_aa: CSVGGGDEQYF; cdr3_nt: TGCAGCGTCGGGGGGGGTGACGAGCAGTACTTC
d_call: .; v_call: TRBV4-1; j_call: TRBJ2-3; cdr3_aa: CASSQIRALTSTDTQYF; cdr3_nt: TGCGCCAGCAGCCAAATCAGGGCCCTCACTAGCACAGATACGCAGTATTTT